The rows below give T cell receptor beta chains drawn from one sample of a study of blood T cell repertoires in COVID-19. Assay: immunoSEQ multiplex PCR; the TCRdb copy retains only in-frame clones and omits some. The table includes 20,000 or so clones, around 92% detected once. The source material was peripheral blood. These receptors were collected from a woman in her seventies with active COVID-19. The CDR3 runs from the conserved cysteine through the conserved F or W. D genes are given only for firm matches. Size is omitted from some rows. Given values are once, few, many or a class for expanded clones.

D,J,V,size,length,DNA,CDR3
.,TRBJ2-3,TRBV11-2,.,16,TGTGCCAGCAGCTTATGGGCGGGATCTATGACAGATACGCAGTATTTT,CASSLWAGSMTDTQYF
TRBD1,TRBJ1-3,TRBV6-5,.,14,TGTGCCAGCAGGCCTACGGGACAGGGAATAGCCATATATTTT,CASRPTGQGIAIYF
.,TRBJ2-7,TRBV10-2,.,15,TGCGCCAGCAGTGTAGCCGGGAAGGGCCCCTACGAGCAGTACTTC,CASSVAGKGPYEQYF
.,TRBJ1-1,TRBV24-1,.,13,TGTGCCACCAGGGGTTCGGGGGAGACTGAAGCTTTCTTT,CATRGSGETEAFF
TRBD1,TRBJ2-4,TRBV15,.,16,TGTGCCACCAGCAGGCCGGACAGGGTAGCCAAAAACATTCAGTACTTC,CATSRPDRVAKNIQYF
.,TRBJ2-7,TRBV5-1,.,14,TGCGCCAGCAGCCCGGGGGACTCCTTCAGCGAGCAGTACTTC,CASSPGDSFSEQYF
TRBD2,TRBJ2-3,TRBV2,.,15,TGTGCCAGCAGTGATACCCTAGCGGGCACAGATACGCAGTATTTT,CASSDTLAGTDTQYF
.,TRBJ1-1,TRBV7-9,.,13,TGTGCCAGCAGCTTAGCGGGGGGGAACGAAGCTTTCTTT,CASSLAGGNEAFF
.,TRBJ1-1,TRBV20-1,.,12,TGCAGTGCTAGTGCCCCAAACACTGAAGCTTTCTTT,CSASAPNTEAFF
TRBD2,TRBJ2-7,TRBV4-1,.,16,TGCGCCAGCAGCCAAGATTCCCTAGCGGGGGACTACGAGCAGTACTTC,CASSQDSLAGDYEQYF
TRBD2,TRBJ2-5,TRBV11-2,.,16,TGTGCCAGCAGTCGACGGCTAGCGGGAGTAGAACAGACCCAGTACTTC,CASSRRLAGVEQTQYF
TRBD2,TRBJ2-3,TRBV7-2,few,16,TGTGCCAGCAGCTGGACTAGCGGGAGGGGCACAGATACGCAGTATTTT,CASSWTSGRGTDTQYF
.,TRBJ2-7,TRBV12-3/TRBV12-4,.,13,TGTGCCAGCAGGATACCAACAGGGTCCGAGCAGTACTTC,CASRIPTGSEQYF
.,TRBJ2-1,TRBV6-5,few,13,TGTGCCAGCAGGAATAGCTCCTACAATGAGCAGTTCTTC,CASRNSSYNEQFF
TRBD2,TRBJ2-1,TRBV12-3/TRBV12-4,.,13,TGTGCCAGCAGTGTCTCTAGCGGCAATGAGCAGTTCTTC,CASSVSSGNEQFF
.,TRBJ1-2,TRBV28,.,11,TGTGCCAGCCGGGGGGAGAGTGGCTACACCTTC,CASRGESGYTF
.,TRBJ1-1,TRBV19,.,13,TGTGCCAGTAACTGGGGGGTGGACACTGAAGCTTTCTTT,CASNWGVDTEAFF
.,TRBJ2-7,TRBV5-4,few,15,TGTGCCAGCAGCCTGGAGGCTAGTTCTTCCTACGAGCAGTACTTC,CASSLEASSSYEQYF
.,TRBJ1-1,TRBV6-1,.,14,TGTGCCAGCAGTGAACAGAGAGGGAACACTGAAGCTTTCTTT,CASSEQRGNTEAFF
TRBD2,TRBJ2-6,TRBV19,.,19,TGTGCCAGTAGAATGGGGACTAGCGGGATCCCATCTGGGGCCAACGTCCTGACTTTC,CASRMGTSGIPSGANVLTF
.,TRBJ2-7,TRBV21-1,.,14,TGTGCCAGCATCATAGGAGGGGCCGGCTGCGAGCAGTACTTC,CASIIGGAGCEQYF
.,TRBJ2-1,TRBV7-3,.,12,TGTGCCAGCAGCTTAATGAGCGATGAGCAGTTCTTC,CASSLMSDEQFF
TRBD2,TRBJ2-2,TRBV29-1,.,15,TGCAGCGTCAGCCGGACTAGCGGAACTAGCGGGGAGCTGTTTTTT,CSVSRTSGTSGELFF
TRBD2,TRBJ2-1,TRBV28,.,15,TGTGCCAGCAGCCGAGGGACTAGCGTGTACAATGAGCAGTTCTTC,CASSRGTSVYNEQFF
TRBD1,TRBJ1-4,TRBV4-2,.,14,TGTGCCAGCAGCCGGACAGGGCCAAATGAAAAACTGTTTTTT,CASSRTGPNEKLFF
.,TRBJ1-2,TRBV7-9,.,14,TGTGCCAGCAGCTTAATCATAGGAGACGGCGGCTACACCTTC,CASSLIIGDGGYTF
TRBD1,TRBJ2-7,TRBV7-9,.,15,TGTGCCAGCAGCTCATACGGGACAGGGGGGTACGAGCAGTACTTC,CASSSYGTGGYEQYF
.,TRBJ1-1,TRBV10-1,.,13,TGCGCCAGCAGTGACAACAGGGACACTGAAGCTTTCTTT,CASSDNRDTEAFF
.,TRBJ1-4,TRBV28,.,13,TGTGCCAGCAGTAGGGAGGGGGGCGAAAAACTGTTTTTT,CASSREGGEKLFF
TRBD2,TRBJ2-1,TRBV2,.,16,TGTGCCAGCAGTGATACGGGACTAGTTGGTAGGCATGAGCAGTTCTTC,CASSDTGLVGRHEQFF
TRBD1,TRBJ1-3,TRBV6-1,.,16,TGTGCCAGCAGTGGGGGGGACAGGCCGGCCCGAAACACCATATATTTT,CASSGGDRPARNTIYF
.,TRBJ2-4,TRBV2,.,11,TGTGCCAGCAAGACTCTTGGCATTCAGTACTTC,CASKTLGIQYF
.,TRBJ2-7,TRBV9,.,12,TGTGCCAGCAGCGACGACAGCTACGAGCAGTACTTC,CASSDDSYEQYF
TRBD1,TRBJ2-7,TRBV5-4,.,16,TGTGCCAGCAGCCCGACCGGCGGGCAGGGGGCAAACGAGCAGTACTTC,CASSPTGGQGANEQYF
TRBD2,TRBJ2-5,TRBV15,.,17,TGTGCCACCAGCAGAGGAGGTAGCGGGAGGTGGGGCGAGACCCAGTACTTC,CATSRGGSGRWGETQYF
TRBD1,TRBJ2-2,TRBV3-1/TRBV3-2,.,14,TGTGCCAGCAGGGGGACAGGAAACACCGGGGAGCTGTTTTTT,CASRGTGNTGELFF
.,TRBJ2-4,TRBV2,.,16,TGTGCCAGCAGTGCTGGGGGGACCTTAGCCAAAAACATTCAGTACTTC,CASSAGGTLAKNIQYF
TRBD1,TRBJ1-1,TRBV19,.,15,TGTGCCAGTAGAAACCGGGACAGGGGGGGCACTGAAGCTTTCTTT,CASRNRDRGGTEAFF
.,TRBJ2-6,TRBV28,.,16,TGTGCCAGCTCCGGCCAGGGCTGGTCTGGGGCCAACGTCCTGACTTTC,CASSGQGWSGANVLTF
TRBD2,TRBJ2-1,TRBV2,.,14,TGTGCCAGTAAGAAGCGGGAGGGATACAATGAGCAGTTCTTC,CASKKREGYNEQFF
TRBD1,TRBJ1-1,TRBV19,.,15,TGTGCCAGTAACCGGGACAGGGGGATACGCACTGAAGCTTTCTTT,CASNRDRGIRTEAFF
TRBD2,TRBJ2-7,TRBV28,.,14,TGTGCCAGCAGTCCTCTAGCGGCCTACTCTAAGCAGTACTTC,CASSPLAAYSKQYF
.,TRBJ2-7,TRBV28,.,17,TGTGCCAGCAGTTTGGAGTTCGTGTGGGAGGGGGCCTACGAGCAGTACTTC,CASSLEFVWEGAYEQYF
TRBD2,TRBJ2-1,TRBV4-1,.,18,TGCGCCAGCAGCCAAGACCAACCGGGACTAGCGGGAGTATATGAGCAGTTCTTC,CASSQDQPGLAGVYEQFF
TRBD2,TRBJ2-5,TRBV27,.,14,TGTGCCAGCATGGCTAGCGGAAGGGAAGAGACCCAGTACTTC,CASMASGREETQYF
TRBD2,TRBJ2-3,TRBV2,once,14,TGTGCCAGCAGTGAGGGAGGGGTCCCAGATACGCAGTATTTT,CASSEGGVPDTQYF
.,TRBJ2-7,TRBV12-3/TRBV12-4,.,13,TGTGCCAGCAGTTCGACAGTCGCCTACGAGCAGTACTTC,CASSSTVAYEQYF